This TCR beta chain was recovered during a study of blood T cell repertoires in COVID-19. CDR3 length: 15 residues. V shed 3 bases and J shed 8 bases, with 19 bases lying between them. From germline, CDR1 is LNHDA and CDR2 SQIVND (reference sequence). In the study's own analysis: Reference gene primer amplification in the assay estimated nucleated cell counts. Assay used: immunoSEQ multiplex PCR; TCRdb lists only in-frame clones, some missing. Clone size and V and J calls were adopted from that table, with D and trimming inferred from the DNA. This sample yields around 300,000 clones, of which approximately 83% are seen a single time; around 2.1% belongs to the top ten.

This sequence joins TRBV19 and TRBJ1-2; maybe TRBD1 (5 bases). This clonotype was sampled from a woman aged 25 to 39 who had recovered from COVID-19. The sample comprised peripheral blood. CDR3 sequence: CASSITGNPLSGYTF. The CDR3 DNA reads TGTGCCAGTAGTATCACAGGCAATCCCCTGAGCGGCTACACCTTC. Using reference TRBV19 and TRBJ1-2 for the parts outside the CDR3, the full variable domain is DGGITQSPKYLFRKEGQNVTLSCEQNLNHDAMYWYRQDPGQGLRLIYYSQIVNDFQKGDIAEGYSVSREKKESFPLTVTSAQKNPTAFYLCASSITGNPLSGYTFGSGTRLTVV.